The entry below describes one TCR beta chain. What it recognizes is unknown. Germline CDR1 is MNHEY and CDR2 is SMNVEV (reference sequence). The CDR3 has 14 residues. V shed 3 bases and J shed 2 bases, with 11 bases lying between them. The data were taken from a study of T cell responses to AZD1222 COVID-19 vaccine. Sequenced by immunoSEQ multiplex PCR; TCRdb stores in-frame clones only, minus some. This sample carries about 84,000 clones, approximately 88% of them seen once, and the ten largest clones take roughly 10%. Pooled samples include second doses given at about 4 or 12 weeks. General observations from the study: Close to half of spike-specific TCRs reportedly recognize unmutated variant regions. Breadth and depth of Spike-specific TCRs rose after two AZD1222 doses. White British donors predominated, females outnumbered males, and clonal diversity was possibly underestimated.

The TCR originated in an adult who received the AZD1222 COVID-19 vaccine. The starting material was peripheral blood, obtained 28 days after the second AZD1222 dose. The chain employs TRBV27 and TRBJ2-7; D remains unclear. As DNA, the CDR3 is TGTGCCAGCAGTTTTAGCTCAGGACCCTACGAGCAGTACTTC. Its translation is CASSFSSGPYEQYF.